This TCR beta chain was sequenced during a study of CD8 T cells in ankylosing spondylitis. The CDR3 extends over 14 amino acids. Trimming pared 3 bases from V and 4 bases from J, leaving 12 bases between. TCRdb itself ran the 5' RACE reads through MiXCR, one entry per CDR3 protein. The sample consists of roughly 230,000 distinct CDR3 sequences, 8% to 9% of them appearing once. General study findings and limits: Significant enrichment of disease-linked clones was reported in matched ankylosing spondylitis synovial fluid.

This clonotype has a count of ten or more. Its specificity is unknown. The sequence was collected from a female donor with ankylosing spondylitis or in good health (not recorded which). V is TRBV12-3 or TRBV12-4 and J is TRBJ2-5; D remains unclear. Sequenced input: blood, either unsorted or a sorted T cell fraction (not recorded which). This CDR3 reads CASSFGVDRETQYF. The DNA of the CDR3 is TGTGCCAGCAGTTTTGGAGTGGACCGAGAGACCCAGTACTTC.